The present T cell receptor (beta chain) was sequenced within a study of prognosis after radiotherapy for stage I lung cancer. Trimming took off 0 bases at V and 6 bases at J, with 12 bases between the two ends. The CDR3 is 14 residues long. Germline CDR1 SGHAT, CDR2 FQNNGV. From genomic DNA, TCR beta CDR3 was amplified by two-round multiplex PCR. Primers were specific to each TRBV and TRBJ gene in first-round PCR. TCRdb reprocessed the multiplex PCR reads with MiXCR, giving one entry per CDR3 protein. The data show 27,000 or so distinct CDR3 sequences, just over 40% seen once. A note on this clonotype: Its antigen is undetermined.

Whole-study findings and limits: Differential TRBV and TRBJ gene usage was reported between patients with metastases and patients without them.

Sequencing used PBMCs, obtained before or after stereotactic body radiation therapy (not recorded which). The rearrangement links TRBV11-2 to TRBJ2-7; the D is unclear. This TCR derives from a donor over 45 with non-small cell lung cancer. DNA of the CDR3: TGTGCCAGCAGCTTAGATCATGGGTTCTTCGAGCAGTACTTC. Encoded protein: CASSLDHGFFEQYF.